The clone carrying this T cell receptor beta chain was recorded at least ten times. Its antigen is currently unknown. The data are from a study of CD8 T cells in ankylosing spondylitis. Quantitative molecular-barcoded 5'-RACE generated the TCR beta libraries. TCRdb reanalysed the 5' RACE reads using MiXCR and keeps one entry per CDR3 protein. The sample has approximately 140,000 distinct CDR3 sequences; approximately 9.7% are singletons. Germline CDR1 reads SQVTM; CDR2 reads ANQGSEA. CDR3 length equals 14 residues. With V trimmed by 7 bases and J by 5 bases, 10 bases remained unmatched. Whole-study results and caveats: Matched ankylosing spondylitis synovial fluid reportedly contained a significantly enriched population of disease-linked clones. Within peripheral blood, clones linked to disease were CD8+ and relatively rare. Roughly 8 highly homologous variants made up a TCR beta motif, and this motif appeared characteristic of ankylosing spondylitis blood.

Material for sequencing was blood, either unsorted or a sorted T cell fraction (not recorded which). The V gene is TRBV29-1, the J gene TRBJ2-5, with 10 bases lining up with TRBD2. The origin of this receptor is a male donor with ankylosing spondylitis or in good health (not recorded which). The CDR3 nucleotides read TGCAGCGGGGCTCCTAGCGGGAGCTTTGAGACCCAGTACTTC. Translating it yields CSGAPSGSFETQYF.